This T cell receptor (beta chain) was recovered during a study of blood T cell repertoires in COVID-19. In the source study's methods: Nucleated cell number was recorded as an estimate derived from reference gene primer amplification. The table came from immunoSEQ multiplex PCR; TCRdb's copy has only in-frame clones and leaves some out. V and J calls and clone size come straight from that table; D and trimming were deduced from the DNA. The data hold approximately 190,000 clones, with 65% to 90% observed a single time. CDR1 SNHLY and CDR2 FYNNEI come from the germline V gene. The CDR3 totals 11 residues. V lost 11 bases, J lost 4 bases, and 11 bases lay in between.

The sequence was obtained from a woman in her sixties with acute COVID-19. This chain connects TRBV2 to TRBJ2-5, with D perhaps matching TRBD1 (6 bases). What was sequenced was PBMCs or T cells enriched from blood (not recorded which). The CDR3 loop is CAGSGAETQYF. CDR3 bases: TGTGCCGGATCAGGGGCAGAGACCCAGTACTTC.